One and the same sample provided the 19 T cell receptor beta chains below, sequenced in a study of response to subunit inactivated influenza vaccine. Via MiXCR, TCRdb re-called the RT-PCR reads, giving one row per CDR3 protein. The sample yields hundreds of thousands of distinct CDR3 sequences, about 11% seen once. The sample was also reused in another study, on T cells expressing NK-cell markers. As that report states: UMIs were included in TCR beta cDNA generated by 5'RACE template switching.

This specimen consisted of PBMCs from blood, obtained on the day of vaccination. Receptors originate from a middle-aged man who received an inactivated influenza vaccine.

The chain employs TRBV3-1 and TRBJ2-7, with 9 bases aligning to TRBD2. The CDR3 is 18 amino acids. CDR1 is LGHDT and CDR2 is YNNKEL in the germline V gene (reference sequence). V lost 3 bases to trimming and J lost 1 base; unmatched junction nucleotides: 13. The CDR3: CASSHRFSSGDRSYEQYF. The CDR3 coding sequence is TGTGCCAGCAGCCATCGATTTTCTAGCGGGGACCGATCCTACGAGCAGTACTTC.

This chain links TRBV4-1 with TRBJ1-5; 9 positions match TRBD1. Germline CDR1 and CDR2: MGHRA and YSYEKL. The CDR3 covers 16 residues. With 0 bases clipped from V and 6 bases from J, the junction kept 6 bases outside the gene matches. This CDR3 is CASSQEGTGGGQPQHF. CDR3 nucleotides: TGCGCCAGCAGCCAAGAAGGAACAGGGGGCGGTCAGCCCCAGCATTTT.

Only a few counts were recorded for this clonotype. The rearrangement joins TRBV2 to TRBJ2-7; D tentatively fits TRBD1 or TRBD2 (5 bases each). Per germline, CDR1 SNHLY and CDR2 FYNNEI. V lost 7 bases, J lost 3 bases, and 13 bases lay in between. CDR3 length: 13 amino acids. This CDR3 is CASNRDGNYEQYF. CDR3 DNA sequence: TGTGCCAGCAACCGGGACGGTAACTACGAGCAGTACTTC.

This clonotype showed up just a few times. V and J are TRBV10-3 and TRBJ2-5; 9 positions match TRBD1. With V trimmed by 3 bases and J by 0 bases, 11 bases remained unmatched. The CDR3 loop spans 18 amino acids. In germline, CDR1 is ENHRY, CDR2 SYGVKD. This CDR3 reads CAISEGTGYPSYQETQYF. DNA of the CDR3: TGTGCCATCAGTGAAGGGACAGGGTACCCCTCGTACCAAGAGACCCAGTACTTC.

This chain joins TRBV7-9 and TRBJ1-2; D is perhaps TRBD1 (5 bases). Between the trimmed V and J ends, which lost 7 bases and 8 bases, there was a span of 20 bases. The germline V gene encodes CDR1 SEHNR and CDR2 FQNEAQ (reference sequence). This CDR3 spans 14 amino acids. The CDR3 DNA is TGTGCCAGCACCGAGGGGAGGGCAGCGTACGGCTACACCTTC. Its translation: CASTEGRAAYGYTF.

This clonotype was seen a handful of times. The chain is built from TRBV11-2 and TRBJ1-2; perhaps TRBD1 as D (6 bases). There are 13 residues in the CDR3. Germline CDR1 is SGHAT and CDR2 is FQNNGV. Trimming pared 4 bases from V and 8 bases from J, leaving 14 bases between. The CDR3 loop reads CASSSRLGGGYTF. CDR3 DNA: TGTGCCAGCAGCTCCAGGCTGGGGGGCGGCTACACCTTC.

This clonotype has at least ten counts. The V and J genes are TRBV20-1 and TRBJ2-3; possible D gene TRBD1, 6 bases. The CDR3 totals 14 residues. Germline-derived CDR1 and CDR2 are DFQATT and SNEGSKA (reference sequence). Trimming shortened V by 0 bases and J by 0 bases, and 7 bases separated the two germline ends. Written as DNA, the CDR3 is TGCAGTGCTAGAGACACAGGGAGCACAGATACGCAGTATTTT. Protein: CSARDTGSTDTQYF.

This clonotype was seen many times. The chain uses TRBV15 and TRBJ2-4; TRBD1 might be the D (6 bases). V lost 2 bases and J 0 bases, leaving 11 bases between the germline ends. This CDR3 region has 16 residues. The V gene's germline CDR1 is LNHNV and CDR2 YYDKDF (reference sequence). CDR3 sequence (DNA): TGTGCCACCAGCAGAACCGGGACACTAGCCAAAAACATTCAGTACTTC. This encodes CATSRTGTLAKNIQYF.

The V gene is TRBV3-1, the J gene TRBJ1-1, with unresolved D. CDR3 length: 13 amino acids. V lost 2 bases and J 1 base, leaving 5 bases between the germline ends. Germline values: CDR1 LGHDT, CDR2 YNNKEL (reference sequence). CDR3 region: CASSQPGNTEAFF. CDR3 sequence (DNA): TGTGCCAGCAGCCAACCGGGGAACACTGAAGCTTTCTTT.

The V call is TRBV4-1, the J call TRBJ2-3; D uncertain. The V gene's germline CDR1 is MGHRA and CDR2 YSYEKL. V lost 4 bases to trimming and J lost 1 base, with 12 bases between them. The CDR3 has 15 amino acids. The DNA of the CDR3 is TGCGCCAGCAGCCCCGGTAGGGAACGCACAGATACGCAGTATTTT. Translated: CASSPGRERTDTQYF.

This clonotype was counted a few times. This sequence joins TRBV6-1 and TRBJ2-1; TRBD1 is a possible D gene (6 bases). V gave up 6 bases and J gave up 8 bases, with 17 bases separating them. This CDR3 contains 14 residues. CDR1 and CDR2 (germline): MNHNS, SASEGT. The CDR3 sequence is CASRPLEGGYEQFF. The CDR3 coding sequence is TGTGCCAGCAGGCCGCTTGAAGGGGGATATGAGCAGTTCTTC.

V usage is TRBV7-3 and J usage is TRBJ2-2; D gene ambiguous. The CDR3 runs to 16 residues. The germline V gene encodes CDR1 SGHTA and CDR2 FQGTGA. V was pared by 5 bases and J by 3 bases, with 16 bases between. For the CDR3, the DNA is TGTGCCAGCAGCCCCTCCCGGGTCAGGTACACCGGGGAGCTGTTTTTT. Translated, it gives CASSPSRVRYTGELFF.

The table lists this clonotype with a count of one. The chain has TRBV9 and TRBJ2-7; D is perhaps TRBD1 or TRBD2 (6 bases each). Trimming cost V 3 bases and J 3 bases, with 22 bases left between them. CDR1 SGDLS and CDR2 YYNGEE come from the germline V gene. The CDR3 extends over 17 amino acids. The CDR3 DNA sequence: TGTGCCAGCAGCGCCAGCATGGAGGGGGACCAAAGCTACGAGCAGTACTTC. Its translation: CASSASMEGDQSYEQYF.

The chain uses TRBV12-3 or TRBV12-4 and TRBJ2-3; the match to TRBD2 covers 8 bases. The CDR3 has 15 residues. Trimming took 2 bases from V and 6 from J; bases not matched to a gene: 7. The CDR3 protein is CASSLLGGESDTQYF. The CDR3 DNA reads as TGTGCCAGCAGTTTACTCGGGGGGGAGTCGGATACGCAGTATTTT.

This clonotype was observed a few times. The V and J genes are TRBV27 and TRBJ2-7; 10 bases line up with TRBD1. V lost 2 bases, J lost 7 bases, and 5 bases stayed unmatched. The CDR3 is made up of 14 amino acids. Germline CDR1 is MNHEY and CDR2 is SMNVEV (reference sequence). The CDR3 nucleotides are TGTGCCAGCAGTTTAGGACAGGGGGTTGGTGAGCAGTACTTC. Translated, it gives CASSLGQGVGEQYF.

The V gene is TRBV6-1, the J gene TRBJ1-4, with TRBD1 matching over 10 bases. The CDR3 sequence is 15 residues long. V trimming: 10 bases; J trimming: 8 bases; junction bases outside the gene matches: 13. The germline V gene encodes CDR1 MNHNS and CDR2 SASEGT. DNA of the CDR3: TGTGCCACCTATGGGACTGGGACAGGGGAGGAAAAACTGTTTTTT. This encodes CATYGTGTGEEKLFF.

In its sample, this clonotype was seen many times. V is TRBV4-3 and J is TRBJ2-1; 7 nucleotides line up with TRBD2. Germline trimming cut 0 bases from V and 6 bases from J; bases unmatched to any gene: 11. This CDR3 is 17 amino acids long. Germline CDR1 LGHNA, CDR2 YSLEER. The CDR3 nucleotides are TGCGCCAGCAGCCAAGATATCAGAGCGGGAACTGGCAATGAGCAGTTCTTC. It yields the protein CASSQDIRAGTGNEQFF.

This clonotype has a handful of counts. V gene TRBV6-5 combines with J gene TRBJ2-7; TRBD1 is a possible D gene (5 bases). Germline lookup yields CDR1 MNHEY and CDR2 SVGAGI. With 1 base removed from V and 0 bases from J, the gap between germline ends came to 10 bases. CDR3 size: 15 residues. The CDR3, as DNA: TGTGCCAGCAGTTACTTCAGGGATAGCTCCTACGAGCAGTACTTC. Protein product: CASSYFRDSSYEQYF.

This clonotype occurred many times. The chain recombines TRBV12-3 or TRBV12-4 with TRBJ2-3; D uncertain. The CDR3 runs to 13 residues. V was cut by 7 bases and J by 2 bases, with 10 bases left in between. The CDR3 is CASTHRNTDTQYF. Written as DNA, the CDR3 is TGTGCCAGCACCCACCGAAACACAGATACGCAGTATTTT.